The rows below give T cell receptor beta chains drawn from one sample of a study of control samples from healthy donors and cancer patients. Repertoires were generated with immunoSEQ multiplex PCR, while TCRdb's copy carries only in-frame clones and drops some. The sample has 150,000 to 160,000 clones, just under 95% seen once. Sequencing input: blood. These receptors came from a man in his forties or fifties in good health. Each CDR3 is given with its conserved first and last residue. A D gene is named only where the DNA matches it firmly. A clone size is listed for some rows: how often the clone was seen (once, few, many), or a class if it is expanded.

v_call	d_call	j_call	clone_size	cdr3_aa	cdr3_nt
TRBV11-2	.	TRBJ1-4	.	CASSHTRGAYNEKLFF	TGTGCCAGCAGCCATACCAGGGGAGCCTATAATGAAAAACTGTTTTTT
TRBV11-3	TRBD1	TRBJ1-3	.	CASSSTPQGSSGNTIYF	TGTGCCAGCAGCTCGACCCCACAGGGGAGCTCTGGAAACACCATATATTTT
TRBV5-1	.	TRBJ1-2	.	CASGDAEGYYGYTF	TGCGCCAGCGGAGACGCGGAGGGATACTATGGCTACACCTTC
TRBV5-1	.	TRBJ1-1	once	CASSSLSVLNTEAFF	TGCGCCAGCAGCTCCCTTTCGGTTCTGAACACTGAAGCTTTCTTT
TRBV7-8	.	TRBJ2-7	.	CASTLAGNSYEQYF	TGTGCCAGCACCTTGGCGGGGAACTCCTACGAGCAGTACTTC
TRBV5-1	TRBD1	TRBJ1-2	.	CASSVTGAHGYTF	TGCGCCAGCAGCGTGACAGGGGCTCATGGCTACACCTTC
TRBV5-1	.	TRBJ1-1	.	CASSPGQNTEAFF	TGCGCCAGCAGCCCCGGACAGAACACTGAAGCTTTCTTT
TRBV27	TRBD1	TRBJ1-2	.	CAREGPGQSNYGYTF	TGTGCCAGAGAAGGACCGGGACAGTCTAACTATGGCTACACCTTC
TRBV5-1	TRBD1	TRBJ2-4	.	CASSLAGRGRVDIQYF	TGCGCCAGCAGCTTGGCCGGTAGGGGGCGCGTGGACATTCAGTACTTC
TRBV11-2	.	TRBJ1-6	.	CASSSNPRSPLHF	TGTGCCAGCAGCTCAAATCCACGTTCACCCCTCCACTTT
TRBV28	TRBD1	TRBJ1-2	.	CASRVGQPISNYGYTF	TGTGCCAGCAGGGTGGGACAGCCGATTTCTAACTATGGCTACACCTTC
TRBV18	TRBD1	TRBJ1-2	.	CASSPPGPGGGYGYTF	TGTGCCAGCTCACCACCGGGGCCAGGGGGAGGCTATGGCTACACCTTC
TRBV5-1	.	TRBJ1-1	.	CASSLAGVPTEAFF	TGCGCCAGCAGCTTGGCAGGGGTCCCCACTGAAGCTTTCTTT
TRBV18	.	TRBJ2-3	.	CASSPYESLRDTQYF	TGTGCCAGCTCACCATACGAGTCTTTGAGGGATACGCAGTATTTT
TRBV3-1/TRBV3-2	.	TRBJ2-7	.	CASSHSYGGTYEQYF	TGTGCCAGCAGCCATTCCTACGGGGGTACCTACGAGCAGTACTTC
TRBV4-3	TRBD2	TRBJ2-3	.	CASSQGGTGGLPTDTQYF	TGCGCCAGCAGCCAAGGGGGGACGGGGGGGCTCCCCACAGATACGCAGTATTTT
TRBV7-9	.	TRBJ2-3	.	CASSLSTDTQYF	TGTGCCAGCAGCCTGAGCACAGATACGCAGTATTTT
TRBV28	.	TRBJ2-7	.	CASSLEGNEQYF	TGTGCCAGCAGTTTGGAGGGAAACGAGCAGTACTTC
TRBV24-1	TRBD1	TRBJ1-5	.	CATSQGALDQPQHF	TGTGCCACCTCTCAGGGGGCTTTGGATCAGCCCCAGCATTTT
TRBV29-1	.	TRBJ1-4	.	CSVEDLTTTNEKLFF	TGCAGCGTTGAAGATCTGACTACAACTAATGAAAAACTGTTTTTT
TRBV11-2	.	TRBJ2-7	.	CASSLGRQGYEQYF	TGTGCCAGCAGCTTAGGTAGGCAGGGCTACGAGCAGTACTTC
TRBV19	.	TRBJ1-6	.	CASSKTAIYNSPLHF	TGTGCCAGTAGCAAGACAGCAATTTATAATTCACCCCTCCACTTT
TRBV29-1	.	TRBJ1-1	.	CSATDREGEAFF	TGCAGCGCGACCGACAGAGAAGGTGAAGCTTTCTTT
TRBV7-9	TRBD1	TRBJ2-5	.	CASSSPRDRERETQYF	TGTGCCAGCAGCTCCCCCCGGGACAGGGAACGAGAGACCCAGTACTTC
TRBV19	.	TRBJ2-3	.	CASSMTTDTQYF	TGTGCCAGTAGTATGACCACCGATACGCAGTATTTT
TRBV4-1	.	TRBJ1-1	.	CASSQEQVLNTEAFF	TGCGCCAGCAGCCAAGAGCAGGTCCTGAACACTGAAGCTTTCTTT
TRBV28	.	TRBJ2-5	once	CASSLTTGTRQETQYF	TGTGCCAGCAGCTTGACTACCGGGACAAGACAAGAGACCCAGTACTTC
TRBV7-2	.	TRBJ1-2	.	CASSSTRGDYGYTF	TGTGCCAGCAGCTCAACCAGGGGTGACTATGGCTACACCTTC
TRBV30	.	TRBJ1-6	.	CAWSGGEGSSPLHF	TGTGCCTGGAGTGGGGGGGAGGGGAGTTCACCCCTCCACTTT
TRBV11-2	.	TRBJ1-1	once	CASSLNLNTEAFF	TGTGCCAGCAGCTTAAATCTGAACACTGAAGCTTTCTTT
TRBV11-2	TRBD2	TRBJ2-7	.	CASSYSGGLSYEQYF	TGTGCCAGCAGCTATAGCGGGGGCCTCTCCTACGAGCAGTACTTC
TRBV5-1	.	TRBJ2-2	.	CASSLESGELFF	TGCGCCAGCAGCTTGGAGTCAGGGGAGCTGTTTTTT
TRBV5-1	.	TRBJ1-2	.	CASSSGVYRDGYTF	TGCGCCAGCAGCTCGGGGGTTTACAGGGATGGCTACACCTTC
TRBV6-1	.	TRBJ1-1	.	CASSDLGRAFFAEAFF	TGTGCCAGCAGTGACCTCGGCAGGGCGTTTTTCGCTGAAGCTTTCTTT
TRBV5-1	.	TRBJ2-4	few	CASSLYLEGSKNIQYF	TGCGCCAGCTCGCTCTATTTGGAGGGGTCTAAAAACATTCAGTACTTC
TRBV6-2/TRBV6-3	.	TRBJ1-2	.	CASSFESHDYTF	TGTGCCAGCAGTTTTGAGTCTCATGACTACACCTTC
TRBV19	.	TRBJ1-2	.	CASSIGTTGYTF	TGTGCCAGTAGTATCGGGACCACAGGCTACACCTTC
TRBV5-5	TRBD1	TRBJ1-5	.	CASSLGQGVQPQHF	TGTGCCAGCAGCTTGGGACAGGGGGTACAGCCCCAGCATTTT
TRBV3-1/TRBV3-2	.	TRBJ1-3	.	CASSQALGQSSGNTIYF	TGTGCCAGCAGCCAAGCTCTGGGACAATCCTCTGGAAACACCATATATTTT
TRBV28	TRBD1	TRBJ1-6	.	CASSLGTDNSPLHF	TGTGCCAGCAGTCTCGGGACAGATAATTCACCCCTCCACTTT
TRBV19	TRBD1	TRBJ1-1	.	CASSPSTGLNTEAFF	TGTGCCAGTAGTCCGTCGACAGGGCTTAACACTGAAGCTTTCTTT
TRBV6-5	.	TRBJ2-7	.	CASSYSKVPREQYF	TGTGCCAGCAGTTACTCGAAGGTACCCCGGGAGCAGTACTTC
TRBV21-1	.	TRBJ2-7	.	CASCSRHQGAYEQYF	TGTGCCAGCTGCTCACGCCATCAGGGTGCCTACGAGCAGTACTTC
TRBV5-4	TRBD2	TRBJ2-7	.	CASSLGAGGPTYEQYF	TGTGCCAGCAGCTTGGGAGCGGGGGGTCCGACCTACGAGCAGTACTTC
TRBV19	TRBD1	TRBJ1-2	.	CASSIARTGIYGYTF	TGTGCCAGTAGTATAGCCCGGACAGGGATCTATGGCTACACCTTC
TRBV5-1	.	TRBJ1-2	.	CASSLDLGLHYGYTF	TGCGCCAGCAGCTTGGACCTTGGTCTCCACTATGGCTACACCTTC
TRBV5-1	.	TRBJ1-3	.	CASNLDGSSGNTIYF	TGCGCCAGCAATCTGGACGGGAGCTCTGGAAACACCATATATTTT
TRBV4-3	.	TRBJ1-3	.	CASSQDPRGGNTIYF	TGCGCCAGCAGCCAAGATCCCAGGGGCGGAAACACCATATATTTT
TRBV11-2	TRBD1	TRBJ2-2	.	CASSLVRGQGGAGELFF	TGTGCCAGCAGCTTAGTTCGGGGACAGGGAGGGGCCGGGGAGCTGTTTTTT
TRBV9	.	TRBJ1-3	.	CASSVVGGAGNTIYF	TGTGCCAGCAGCGTAGTGGGGGGAGCTGGAAACACCATATATTTT
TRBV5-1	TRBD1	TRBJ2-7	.	CASSSDRDRLYEQYF	TGCGCCAGCAGCTCGGACAGGGATCGTCTCTACGAGCAGTACTTC
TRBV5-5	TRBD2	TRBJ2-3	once	CASSLVPDGRGGTDTQYF	TGTGCCAGCAGCTTGGTACCAGACGGGCGGGGGGGCACAGATACGCAGTATTTT
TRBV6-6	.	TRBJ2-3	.	CASSYVEGEDTQYF	TGTGCCAGCAGTTACGTGGAGGGGGAAGATACGCAGTATTTT
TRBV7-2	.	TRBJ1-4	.	CASSSQGIQLFF	TGTGCCAGCAGCTCACAGGGAATACAACTGTTTTTT